Here is one T cell receptor (beta chain) with its context. This sample is drawn from a study of OX40 agonist ivuxolimab in advanced cancers. The V and J ends lost 4 bases and 2 bases, in that order; junction bases with no gene match: 7. There are 16 residues in the CDR3. Germline values: CDR1 ENHRY, CDR2 SYGVKD. TCRdb's table, derived via immunoSEQ multiplex PCR, lists solely in-frame clones and lacks some. The table lists 50,000 to 65,000 clones, about 87% of them singletons. This specimen was CD4+ or CD8+ T cells sorted from blood, taken in a trial of the OX40 agonist ivuxolimab. The origin of this receptor is an adult with an advanced solid tumor such as melanoma, head and neck, liver or kidney cancer. The rearrangement uses TRBV10-3 and TRBJ1-1; 10 bases align to TRBD1. Written as DNA, the CDR3 is TGTGCCATCAGTGTGGGACAGGGGTTAGTCAACACTGAAGCTTTCTTT. The encoded protein is CAISVGQGLVNTEAFF.